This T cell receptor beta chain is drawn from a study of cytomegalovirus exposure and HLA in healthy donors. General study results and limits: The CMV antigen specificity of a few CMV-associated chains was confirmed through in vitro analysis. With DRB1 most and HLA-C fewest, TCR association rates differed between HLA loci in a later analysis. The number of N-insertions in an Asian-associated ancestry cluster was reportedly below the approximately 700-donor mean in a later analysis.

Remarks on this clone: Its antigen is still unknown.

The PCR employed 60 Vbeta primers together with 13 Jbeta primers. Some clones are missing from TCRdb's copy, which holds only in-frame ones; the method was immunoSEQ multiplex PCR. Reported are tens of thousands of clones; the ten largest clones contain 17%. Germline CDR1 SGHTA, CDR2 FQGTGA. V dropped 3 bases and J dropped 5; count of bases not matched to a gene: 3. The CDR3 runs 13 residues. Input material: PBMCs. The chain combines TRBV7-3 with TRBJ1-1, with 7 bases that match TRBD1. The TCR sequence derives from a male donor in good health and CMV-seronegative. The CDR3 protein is CASSFGQVTEAFF. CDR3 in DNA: TGTGCCAGCAGCTTTGGACAGGTTACTGAAGCTTTCTTT.